This T cell receptor (beta chain) was identified in a study of Ad26.COV2.S vaccination and SARS-CoV-2 variants (dated by TCRdb to the early 2020s). About the full investigation: Vaccine-arm donors were drawn from COV1001, a multicentre, randomized, double-blind, placebo-controlled phase I-IIa trial of Ad26.COV2.S in healthy adults. TCRbeta repertoire sequencing was used to assess the specificity and breadth of SARS-CoV-2-reactive T cell receptors after Ad26.COV2.S vaccination. Investigators remained blinded to trial group allocation during experiments and outcome assessment. A total of 32 samples were included in the TCR-sequenced set, comprising around 19 Ad26.COV2.S vaccine recipients, 5 placebo recipients and 8 SARS-CoV-2 convalescent individuals. Participants in the trial were split at random into five groups of five each, receiving low-dose or high-dose Ad26.COV2.S once or twice, or else placebo on both occasions. Ad26.COV2.S was given intramuscularly at 5x10^10 or 1x10^11 viral particles, as a single shot or as two shots 56 days apart.

V ends up 3 bases short and J 4 bases short, with an unmatched junction base count of 2. Inclusive of the bounding cysteine and phenylalanine, the CDR3 is 13 residues long. Just the 39-base CDR3 DNA is kept, in frame starting at base 1. CDR1 SGHNT and CDR2 YYREEE are derived from the germline V gene (reference sequence). Turning to this clone: The antigen it binds to is not known. A much more abundant neighbour one base away suggests this may be a read error.

This sample's treatment or condition label indicates: about 20 received Ad26.COV2.S at low or high dose, single or two shots; roughly five received placebo; per-sample allocation not given. For vaccine and placebo recipients, the sequenced repertoires came from samples collected on day 63 after the first injection. Between 29 July and 7 August 2020, Cohort 1b enrolled 20 to 30 adults aged 18-55 years at one site in Boston, USA. Ad26.COV2.S was a replication-incompetent adenovirus type 26 vector expressing a prefusion-stabilized SARS-CoV-2 spike protein from the original Wuhan strain. The paper's findings and limits, for the study overall: The authors noted that the TCR breadth and depth analyses may have underestimated total T cell responses. Vaccine and placebo recipients had similar non-spike TCR breadth, a finding consistent with the vaccine containing only spike. After vaccination, spike-specific CD8+ and CD4+ T cell responses were reported to show substantial breadth. Spike-specific TCR breadth was higher in Ad26.COV2.S recipients than in placebo recipients (P = 0.0014). Comparing responses between vaccine doses or regimens was not something the study was powered to do.

The immunoSEQ Assay was the method used to sequence TCRbeta CDR3 regions. After extraction, genomic DNA underwent amplification by bias-controlled multiplex PCR, followed by high-throughput sequencing. The study's own analysis went as follows. To quantify the absolute abundance of every unique TCRbeta CDR3 region, sequences were collapsed and filtered. T cell fraction was estimated by normalizing TCRbeta template counts to usable DNA, with usable DNA measured through amplification of reference genes found in all nucleated cells. Repertoire TCRs were annotated as SARS-CoV-2-specific by exact matching of V gene, CDR3 amino acid sequence and J gene to a known reactive TCR set. The reference SARS-CoV-2 TCR set was obtained from MIRA and was filtered for enrichment in COVID-19-positive ImmuneCODE repertoires, whereby public or cross-reactive TCRs were removed. Drawing on the MIRA antigens, annotated TCRs were analysed further at the level of specific ORF or position within ORF. Breadth was defined as the number of annotated unique rearrangements divided by the total number of unique productive rearrangements, and depth was defined as the summed frequency of the annotated unique rearrangements. Two-sided Wilcoxon rank-sum tests were applied when comparing TCR breadth between groups. Entries here come from immuneACCESS through TCRdb and include only in-frame sequences with V and J called. Some clones fail to appear in such tables; in the studies checked, an unresolved V gene covers under half of the shortfall, and the cause of the remainder is unknown. V and J calls and clone size are copied from that table; D and trimming were computed from the DNA. Counted in this sample were some 390,000 clones; 75% to 90% of them appeared once. Under 2% of the sample is in the top ten clones.

The source of this sequence is a person between 18 and 65 years old who received the Ad26.COV2.S COVID-19 vaccine or a placebo. Recombination connected TRBV5-4 to TRBJ1-2, with TRBD1 matching 8 junction bases. This specimen was peripheral blood, taken in a trial of Ad26.COV2.S vaccine versus placebo. In nucleotide form, the sequence is TGTGCCAGCAGCTCGACAGGGGCCTATGGCTACACCTTC. Its translation reads: CASSSTGAYGYTF.